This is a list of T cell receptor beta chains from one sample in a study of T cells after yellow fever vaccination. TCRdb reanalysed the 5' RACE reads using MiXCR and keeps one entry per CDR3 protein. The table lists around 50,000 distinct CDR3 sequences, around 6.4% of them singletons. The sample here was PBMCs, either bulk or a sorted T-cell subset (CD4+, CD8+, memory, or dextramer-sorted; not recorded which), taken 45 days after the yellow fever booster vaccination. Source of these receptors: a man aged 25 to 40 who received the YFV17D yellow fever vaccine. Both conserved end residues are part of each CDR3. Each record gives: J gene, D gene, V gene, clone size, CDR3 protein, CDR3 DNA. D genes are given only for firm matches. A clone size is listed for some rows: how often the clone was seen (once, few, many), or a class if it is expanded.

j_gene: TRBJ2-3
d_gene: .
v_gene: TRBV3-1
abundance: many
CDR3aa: CASSQESLSTQYF
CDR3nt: TGTGCCAGCAGCCAGGAATCCCTATCTACGCAGTATTTT

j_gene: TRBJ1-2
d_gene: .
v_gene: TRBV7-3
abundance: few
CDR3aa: CASSRQGGDGYTF
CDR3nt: TGTGCCAGCAGCCGCCAGGGCGGGGATGGCTACACCTTC

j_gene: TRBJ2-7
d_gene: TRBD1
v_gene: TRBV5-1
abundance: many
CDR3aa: CASSPPGQSYEQYF
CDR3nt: TGCGCCAGCAGCCCTCCGGGACAGTCCTACGAGCAGTACTTC

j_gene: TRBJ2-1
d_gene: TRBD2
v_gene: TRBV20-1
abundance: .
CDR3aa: CSAQPGLAGGEQFF
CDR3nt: TGCAGTGCCCAGCCGGGACTAGCGGGAGGTGAGCAGTTCTTC

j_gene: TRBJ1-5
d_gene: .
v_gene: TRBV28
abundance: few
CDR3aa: CASLPGGQPQHF
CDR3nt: TGTGCCAGTTTACCAGGTGGTCAGCCCCAGCATTTT

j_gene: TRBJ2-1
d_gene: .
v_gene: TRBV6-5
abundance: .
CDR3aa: CASSYMGRGEQFF
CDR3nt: TGTGCCAGCAGTTACATGGGGCGAGGGGAGCAGTTCTTC

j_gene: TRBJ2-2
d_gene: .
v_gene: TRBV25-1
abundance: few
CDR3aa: CASSPHWGTPNTGELFF
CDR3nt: TGTGCCAGCAGTCCCCATTGGGGGACCCCGAACACCGGGGAGCTGTTTTTT

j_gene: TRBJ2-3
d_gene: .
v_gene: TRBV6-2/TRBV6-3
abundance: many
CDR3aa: CASSYPDTQYF
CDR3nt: TGTGCCAGCAGTTACCCAGATACGCAGTATTTT

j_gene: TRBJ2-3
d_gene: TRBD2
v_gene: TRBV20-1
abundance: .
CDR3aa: CSARLADARRSTDTQYF
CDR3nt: TGCAGTGCAAGACTAGCGGATGCTCGAAGGAGCACAGATACGCAGTATTTT

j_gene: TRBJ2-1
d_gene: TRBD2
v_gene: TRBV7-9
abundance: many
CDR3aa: CASSLLGGRAFGNEQFF
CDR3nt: TGTGCCAGCAGCTTATTGGGAGGGAGGGCCTTCGGGAATGAGCAGTTCTTC

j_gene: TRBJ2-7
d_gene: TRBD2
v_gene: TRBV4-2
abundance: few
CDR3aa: CASSQVLRGLAGGDYEQYF
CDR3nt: TGTGCCAGCAGCCAAGTTCTTCGAGGACTAGCGGGAGGAGACTACGAGCAGTACTTC

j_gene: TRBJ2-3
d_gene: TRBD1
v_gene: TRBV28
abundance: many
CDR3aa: CASSYRTGATDTQYF
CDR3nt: TGTGCCAGCAGTTATCGAACAGGGGCCACAGATACGCAGTATTTT

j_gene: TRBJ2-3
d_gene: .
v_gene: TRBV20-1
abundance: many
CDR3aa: CSARDPHGASDVGPDTQYF
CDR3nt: TGCAGTGCTAGAGATCCCCACGGGGCTAGCGACGTGGGCCCAGATACGCAGTATTTT

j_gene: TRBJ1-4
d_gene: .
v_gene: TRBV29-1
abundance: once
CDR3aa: CSAHTNEKLFF
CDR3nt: TGCAGCGCTCATACTAATGAAAAACTGTTTTTT

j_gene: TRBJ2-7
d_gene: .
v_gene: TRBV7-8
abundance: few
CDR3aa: CASSSLREQYF
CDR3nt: TGTGCCAGCAGCTCCCTCCGCGAGCAGTACTTC

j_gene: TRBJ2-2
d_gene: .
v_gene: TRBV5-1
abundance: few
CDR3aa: CATNPGGGTGELFF
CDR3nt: TGCGCCACTAATCCAGGAGGGGGCACCGGGGAGCTGTTTTTT

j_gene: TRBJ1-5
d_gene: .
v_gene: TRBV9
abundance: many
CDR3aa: CASSSPGSNQPQHF
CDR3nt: TGTGCCAGCAGTTCACCGGGGAGCAATCAGCCCCAGCATTTT

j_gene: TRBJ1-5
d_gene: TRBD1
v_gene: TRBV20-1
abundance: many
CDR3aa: CSARGAGGRNQPQHF
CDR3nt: TGCAGTGCTAGAGGGGCAGGGGGACGCAATCAGCCCCAGCATTTT

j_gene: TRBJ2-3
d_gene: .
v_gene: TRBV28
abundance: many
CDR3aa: CASSSQVDTQYF
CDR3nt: TGTGCCAGCAGTTCCCAGGTGGATACGCAGTATTTT

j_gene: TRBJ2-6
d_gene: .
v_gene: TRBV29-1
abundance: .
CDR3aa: CSALSDTSGANVLTF
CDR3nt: TGCAGCGCACTCTCTGACACTTCTGGGGCCAACGTCCTGACTTTC

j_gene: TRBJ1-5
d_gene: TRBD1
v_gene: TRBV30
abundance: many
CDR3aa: CAWSNPGTGINQPQHF
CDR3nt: TGTGCCTGGAGTAATCCCGGGACAGGGATTAATCAGCCCCAGCATTTT

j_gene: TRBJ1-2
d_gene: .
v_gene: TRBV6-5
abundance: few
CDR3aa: CASSLQGVYGYTF
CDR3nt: TGTGCCAGCAGTTTGCAGGGAGTCTATGGCTACACCTTC

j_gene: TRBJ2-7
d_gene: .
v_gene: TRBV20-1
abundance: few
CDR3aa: CSASPGLYEQYF
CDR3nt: TGCAGTGCTAGTCCTGGACTCTACGAGCAGTACTTC

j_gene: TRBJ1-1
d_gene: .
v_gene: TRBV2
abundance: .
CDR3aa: CASSERGSPEAFF
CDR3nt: TGTGCCAGCAGTGAGAGGGGGAGTCCTGAAGCTTTCTTT

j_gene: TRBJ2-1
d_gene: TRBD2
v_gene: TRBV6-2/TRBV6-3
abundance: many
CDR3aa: CASSSLGLATNEQFF
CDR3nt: TGTGCCAGCAGTTCCCTCGGACTAGCGACCAATGAGCAGTTCTTC

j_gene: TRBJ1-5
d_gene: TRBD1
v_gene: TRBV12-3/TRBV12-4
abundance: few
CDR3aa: CASSSLRGQAVYQPQHF
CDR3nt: TGTGCCAGCAGTTCTCTCCGGGGACAGGCAGTATATCAGCCCCAGCATTTT

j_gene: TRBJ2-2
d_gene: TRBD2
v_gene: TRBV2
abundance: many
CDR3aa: CASSGLAVIHTGELFF
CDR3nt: TGTGCCAGCAGTGGACTAGCGGTCATACACACCGGGGAGCTGTTTTTT

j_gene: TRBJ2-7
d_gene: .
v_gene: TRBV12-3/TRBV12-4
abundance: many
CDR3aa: CASSLSTYEQYF
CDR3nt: TGTGCCAGCAGTCTTAGTACCTACGAGCAGTACTTC

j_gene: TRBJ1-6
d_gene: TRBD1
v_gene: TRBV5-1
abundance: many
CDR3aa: CASSLWDRNNSPLHF
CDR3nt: TGCGCCAGCAGCTTGTGGGACAGAAATAATTCACCCCTCCACTTT

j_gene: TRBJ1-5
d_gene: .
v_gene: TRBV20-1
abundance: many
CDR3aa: CSARLQINQPQHF
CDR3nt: TGCAGTGCTAGACTGCAGATTAATCAGCCCCAGCATTTT

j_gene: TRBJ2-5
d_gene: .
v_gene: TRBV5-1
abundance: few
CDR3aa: CASSLAFETQYF
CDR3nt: TGCGCCAGCAGCTTGGCTTTTGAGACCCAGTACTTC

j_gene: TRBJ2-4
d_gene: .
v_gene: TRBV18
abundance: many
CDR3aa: CASSPLETKNIQYF
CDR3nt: TGTGCCAGCTCACCCTTAGAGACCAAAAACATTCAGTACTTC

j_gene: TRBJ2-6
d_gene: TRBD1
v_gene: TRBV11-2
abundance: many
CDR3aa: CASSSTVQGASGANVLTF
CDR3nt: TGTGCCAGCAGTTCGACGGTCCAGGGGGCTTCCGGGGCCAACGTCCTGACTTTC

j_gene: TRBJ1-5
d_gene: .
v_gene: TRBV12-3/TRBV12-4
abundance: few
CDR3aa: CASSSAGGGPQHF
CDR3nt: TGTGCCAGCAGTTCTGCAGGAGGGGGGCCCCAGCATTTT

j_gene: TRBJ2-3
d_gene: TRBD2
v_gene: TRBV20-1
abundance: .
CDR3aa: CSALAAAGTDTQYF
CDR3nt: TGCAGTGCCCTAGCGGCAGCAGGTACAGATACGCAGTATTTT

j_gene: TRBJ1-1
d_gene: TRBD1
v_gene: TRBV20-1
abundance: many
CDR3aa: CSARAQGAMGTEAFF
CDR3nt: TGCAGTGCTAGGGCACAGGGGGCGATGGGGACTGAAGCTTTCTTT

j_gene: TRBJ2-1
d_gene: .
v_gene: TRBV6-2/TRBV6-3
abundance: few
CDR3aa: CASSYPDGTYEQFF
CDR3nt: TGTGCCAGCAGTTACCCTGACGGGACCTATGAGCAGTTCTTC

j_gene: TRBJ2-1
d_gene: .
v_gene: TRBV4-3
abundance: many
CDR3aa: CASSQEGGSSYNEQFF
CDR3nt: TGCGCCAGCAGCCAAGAGGGTGGTAGCTCCTACAATGAGCAGTTCTTC

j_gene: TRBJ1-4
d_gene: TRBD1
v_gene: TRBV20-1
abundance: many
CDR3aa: CSARSYRQGFRVATNEKLFF
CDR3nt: TGCAGTGCTAGATCTTACCGACAGGGGTTTAGAGTCGCAACTAATGAAAAACTGTTTTTT

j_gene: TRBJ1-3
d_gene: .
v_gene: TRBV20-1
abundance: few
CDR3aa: CSAVGNSGNTIYF
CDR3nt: TGCAGTGCTGTCGGGAACTCTGGAAACACCATATATTTT

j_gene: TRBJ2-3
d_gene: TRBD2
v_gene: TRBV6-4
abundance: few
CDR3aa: CASSEREGPDTQYF
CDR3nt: TGTGCCAGCAGTGAGCGGGAGGGCCCAGATACGCAGTATTTT

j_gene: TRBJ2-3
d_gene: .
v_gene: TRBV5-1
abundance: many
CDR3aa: CASSAGFVGEDTQYF
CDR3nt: TGCGCCAGCAGTGCGGGTTTCGTGGGAGAAGATACGCAGTATTTT

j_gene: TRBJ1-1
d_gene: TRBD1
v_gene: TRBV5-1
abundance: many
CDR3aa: CASSARGGTEAFF
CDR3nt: TGCGCCAGCAGCGCCAGGGGGGGCACTGAAGCTTTCTTT

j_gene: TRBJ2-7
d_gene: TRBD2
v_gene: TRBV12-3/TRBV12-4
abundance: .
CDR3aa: CASSLGAGGLYEQYF
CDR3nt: TGTGCCAGCAGTTTAGGCGCGGGAGGTCTTTACGAGCAGTACTTC

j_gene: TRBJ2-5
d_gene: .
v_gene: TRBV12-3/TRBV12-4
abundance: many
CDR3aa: CASSLDSFETQYF
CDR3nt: TGTGCCAGCAGTTTAGATAGTTTCGAGACCCAGTACTTC

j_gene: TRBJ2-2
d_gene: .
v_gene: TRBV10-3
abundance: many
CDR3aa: CAISVEGYTGELFF
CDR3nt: TGTGCCATCAGTGTGGAGGGATACACCGGGGAGCTGTTTTTT

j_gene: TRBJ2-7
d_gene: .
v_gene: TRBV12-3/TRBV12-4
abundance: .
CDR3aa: CASSLRLRDAEYEQYF
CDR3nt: TGTGCCAGCAGTTTACGTTTGCGGGACGCCGAGTACGAGCAGTACTTC

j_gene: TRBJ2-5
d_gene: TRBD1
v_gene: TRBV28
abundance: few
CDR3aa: CASSPTQGARAGETQYF
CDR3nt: TGTGCCAGCAGTCCCACCCAGGGGGCGCGGGCCGGGGAGACCCAGTACTTC

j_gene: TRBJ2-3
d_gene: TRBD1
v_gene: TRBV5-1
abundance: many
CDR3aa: CASSLGRTGGVDTQYF
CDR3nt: TGCGCCAGCAGCTTGGGGCGGACAGGGGGCGTAGATACGCAGTATTTT

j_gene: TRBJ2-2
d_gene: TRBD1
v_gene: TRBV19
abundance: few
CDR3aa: CASSPTGEPANTGELFF
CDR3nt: TGTGCCAGTAGTCCGACAGGGGAACCCGCGAACACCGGGGAGCTGTTTTTT

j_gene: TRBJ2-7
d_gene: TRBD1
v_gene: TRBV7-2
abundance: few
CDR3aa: CASSYTPTGTGANEQYF
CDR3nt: TGTGCCAGCAGCTATACCCCTACCGGGACAGGGGCCAACGAGCAGTACTTC

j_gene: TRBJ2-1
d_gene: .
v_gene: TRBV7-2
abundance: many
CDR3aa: CASSFAGDEQFF
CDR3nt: TGTGCCAGCAGCTTTGCAGGAGATGAGCAGTTCTTC

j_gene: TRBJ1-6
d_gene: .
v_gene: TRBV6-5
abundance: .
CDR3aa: CASSLSGTSGSPLHF
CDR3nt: TGTGCCAGCAGCCTTTCCGGGACATCGGGTTCACCCCTCCACTTT

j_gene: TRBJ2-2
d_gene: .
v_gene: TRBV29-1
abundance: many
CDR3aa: CSVENGGELFF
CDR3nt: TGCAGCGTTGAGAACGGGGGGGAGCTGTTTTTT

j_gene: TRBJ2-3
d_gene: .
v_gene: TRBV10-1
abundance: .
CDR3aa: CASSAGNTQYF
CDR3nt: TGCGCCAGCAGTGCGGGGAATACGCAGTATTTT